This entry concerns a single T cell receptor beta chain. Authors' analysis steps: It was from reference gene primer amplification that nucleated cell counts were estimated. Clones were read by immunoSEQ multiplex PCR, and TCRdb kept only the in-frame ones, dropping some. That table supplies the V and J calls and clone size; D and trimming were determined from the DNA. The sample holds around 280,000 clones, around nine tenths seen once. The data derive from a study of blood T cell repertoires in COVID-19. Study context: Collection of acute and convalescent COVID-19 samples took place in the United States, Italy and Spain.

This receptor was obtained from a woman in her thirties or forties who had recovered from COVID-19. Sequences were obtained from PBMCs or T cells enriched from blood (not recorded which).

The CDR3 DNA is TGCGCCAGCAGCAGCCGACAGGGGGACCGAGAGACCCAGTACTTC. It is translated as CASSSRQGDRETQYF. This chain joins TRBV5-1 and TRBJ2-5; 9 positions match TRBD1. From germline, CDR1 is SGHRS and CDR2 YFSETQ. Trimming cost V 4 bases and J 4 bases; bases outside gene matches: 8. The CDR3 is 15 amino acids.